This T cell receptor (beta chain) was observed in a study of cytomegalovirus exposure and HLA in healthy donors. Study context: In an earlier analysis, 95 million to 130 million unique TCR beta sequences were found from 200 million or so T cells. The study, taken as a whole, reports: The study listed 150 to 200 cytomegalovirus-associated TCR beta chains. The authors later linked a missense DCLRE1C variant to TCR beta V- and J-gene trimming.

CDR3 length: 13 residues. With 1 base removed from V and 4 bases from J, the gap between germline ends came to 5 bases. CDR1 and CDR2 (germline): SEHNR, FQNEAQ (reference sequence). PCR amplification relied on 60 Vbeta primers (plus 13 Jbeta primers). TCRdb's copy holds only in-frame clones and misses some; the assay was immunoSEQ multiplex PCR. The table records about 89,000 clones, roughly two thirds of them present only once. The sample holds many counts of this clone. The antigen is unknown. The receptor was derived from a woman in her 30s in good health and CMV-seronegative. Specimen: PBMCs. J is TRBJ2-1 and V is TRBV7-9; D is uncertain. The CDR3 sequence is CASSLDGYNEQFF. DNA of the CDR3: TGTGCCAGCAGCTTAGACGGGTACAATGAGCAGTTCTTC.